This TCR beta chain derives from a study of T cell repertoires and HLA-DP antigens. On the study more broadly: Transduced HeLa cells presented HLA-DP to CD4+ T cells.

Worth noting for this clone: The antigen remains undetermined.

This CDR3 has 16 amino acids. V lost 2 bases, J lost 4 bases, and 18 bases lay in between. CDR1 is MNHEY, CDR2 SMNVEV, per germline (reference sequence). The PCR primers covered 54 TRBV and 13 TRBJ segments. Sequencing used immunoSEQ multiplex PCR; TCRdb keeps in-frame clones, though not all of them. The data contain about 89,000 clones, approximately 86% of them seen just once; the ten biggest clones take up about 1.7%. Input material: CD4+ T cells from PBMCs. V usage is TRBV27 and J usage is TRBJ2-7; D could derive from TRBD1 or TRBD2 (5 bases each). The sequence came from a man aged 45-65 years in good health and CMV-seronegative. CDR3 coding DNA: TGTGCCAGCAGTTTAATCGGACCTGTGAGGGGTTACGAGCAGTACTTC. Its protein is CASSLIGPVRGYEQYF.